A selection of T cell receptor beta chains follows, all from one sample in a study of cytotoxic CD8 clonotypes in ibrutinib-treated CLL. Some clones are missing from TCRdb's copy, which holds only in-frame ones; the method was immunoSEQ multiplex PCR. The data hold 300,000 to 350,000 clones, with around four fifths observed a single time. The source was PBMCs, collected before ibrutinib treatment. The source is a human donor with chronic lymphocytic leukemia. Both conserved end residues are part of each CDR3. Each record gives: J gene, D gene, clone size, V gene, CDR3 protein, CDR3 DNA. The D gene is left open where the match is weak. Size values are once, few and many counts, or a class for expanded clones, and some rows have none.

TRBJ1-5	.	.	TRBV19	CASSIGQISNQPQHF	TGTGCCAGTAGTATAGGACAGATTAGCAATCAGCCCCAGCATTTT
TRBJ1-1	TRBD1	once	TRBV6-5	CASSHRDRKAFF	TGTGCCAGCAGTCACCGGGACAGAAAAGCTTTCTTT
TRBJ1-5	TRBD1	.	TRBV5-1	CASSSTGVGNQPQHF	TGCGCCAGCAGCTCCACAGGGGTTGGGAATCAGCCCCAGCATTTT
TRBJ1-2	.	few	TRBV28	CASSYPRDIGGGYTF	TGTGCCAGCAGCTACCCCCGGGACATCGGCGGTGGCTACACCTTC
TRBJ2-5	.	.	TRBV4-1	CASSRAGTETQYF	TGCGCCAGCAGCCGAGCTGGGACAGAGACCCAGTACTTC
TRBJ1-1	.	.	TRBV5-6	CASSLGDMNTEAFF	TGTGCCAGCAGCTTGGGGGATATGAACACTGAAGCTTTCTTT
TRBJ2-1	.	.	TRBV6-5	CASSYSPSSYNEQFF	TGTGCCAGCAGTTACTCGCCAAGCTCCTACAATGAGCAGTTCTTC
TRBJ2-7	.	.	TRBV18	CASSPLVEVMGEQYF	TGTGCCAGCTCACCTTTAGTGGAGGTAATGGGCGAGCAGTACTTC
TRBJ2-1	TRBD1	.	TRBV30	CAWSLLDRDYNEQFF	TGTGCCTGGAGTCTTCTGGACAGGGACTACAATGAGCAGTTCTTC
TRBJ2-7	TRBD1	.	TRBV6-5	CASSYSITGAIYEQYF	TGTGCCAGTAGTTACTCGATTACAGGGGCAATCTACGAGCAGTACTTC
TRBJ1-3	.	few	TRBV6-5	CASSYGNTIYF	TGTGCCAGCAGTTACGGAAACACCATATATTTT
TRBJ2-1	.	.	TRBV7-2	CASSRDTYNEQFF	TGTGCCAGCAGCCGTGACACATACAATGAGCAGTTCTTC
TRBJ2-3	.	.	TRBV2	CASTREADTQYF	TGTGCCAGCACCAGGGAGGCAGATACGCAGTATTTT
TRBJ1-1	.	.	TRBV19	CASGRTNTEAFF	TGTGCCAGTGGGAGAACGAACACTGAAGCTTTCTTT
TRBJ1-2	.	.	TRBV10-3	CAISERADYGYTF	TGTGCCATCAGTGAGAGGGCTGATTATGGCTACACCTTC
TRBJ2-1	.	.	TRBV5-1	CASSLFLQASSYNEQFF	TGCGCCAGCAGCTTGTTCTTACAGGCCAGCTCCTACAATGAGCAGTTCTTC
TRBJ2-3	.	.	TRBV21-1	CASRPGTSGRAWVRADTQYF	TGTGCCAGCAGACCGGGAACTAGCGGGAGGGCCTGGGTAAGGGCAGATACGCAGTATTTT
TRBJ2-7	TRBD2	once	TRBV5-1	CASSRLAGGTYEQYF	TGCGCCAGCAGCCGATTAGCGGGAGGAACCTACGAGCAGTACTTC
TRBJ1-2	TRBD1	.	TRBV19	CASSISTGTGTKDYGYTF	TGTGCCAGTAGCATCTCCACCGGGACAGGGACCAAGGACTATGGCTACACCTTC
TRBJ2-1	.	once	TRBV9	CASSVVGRYNEQFF	TGTGCCAGCAGCGTAGTGGGCAGGTACAATGAGCAGTTCTTC
TRBJ2-1	TRBD2	.	TRBV25-1	CASSENSGLAGLEQFF	TGTGCCAGCAGTGAAAACTCGGGACTAGCGGGACTTGAGCAGTTCTTC
TRBJ2-1	TRBD2	.	TRBV5-1	CASSLVAGRGGNEQFF	TGCGCCAGCAGCTTGGTAGCGGGCCGGGGCGGCAATGAGCAGTTCTTC
TRBJ2-1	.	.	TRBV6-5	CASSMTTYNEQFF	TGTGCCAGCAGTATGACAACCTACAATGAGCAGTTCTTC
TRBJ2-5	TRBD1	once	TRBV5-1	CASSSDRDGETQYF	TGCGCCAGCAGCTCGGACAGGGATGGCGAGACCCAGTACTTC
TRBJ1-3	.	once	TRBV27	CASSLSPPWTGNTIYF	TGTGCCAGCAGTTTATCCCCCCCCTGGACAGGAAACACCATATATTTT
TRBJ2-3	.	.	TRBV30	CAWMGKGTDTQYF	TGTGCCTGGATGGGGAAGGGCACAGATACGCAGTATTTT
TRBJ1-1	.	once	TRBV19	CASRLGLLGRAEAFF	TGTGCCAGTAGACTGGGGCTGCTTGGAAGGGCTGAAGCTTTCTTT
TRBJ2-7	.	.	TRBV9	CASSPGPYSYEQYF	TGTGCCAGCAGCCCGGGACCTTACTCCTACGAGCAGTACTTC
TRBJ1-5	.	.	TRBV29-1	CSVADSNQPQHF	TGCAGCGTCGCGGATAGCAATCAGCCCCAGCATTTT
TRBJ2-7	.	.	TRBV28	CASSFRGKDGEQYF	TGTGCCAGCAGTTTTCGGGGCAAAGATGGTGAGCAGTACTTC
TRBJ2-3	TRBD2	few	TRBV27	CASSTQREGRNTQYF	TGTGCCAGCAGTACCCAGCGGGAGGGCCGCAATACGCAGTATTTT
TRBJ2-3	.	once	TRBV19	CASTAARSTDTQYF	TGTGCCAGTACCGCGGCACGGAGCACAGATACGCAGTATTTT
TRBJ2-1	TRBD2	.	TRBV11-3	CASSRSGAPMYNEQFF	TGTGCCAGCAGCCGAAGCGGGGCCCCTATGTACAATGAGCAGTTCTTC
TRBJ2-7	.	few	TRBV6-5	CASSYSTEYEQYF	TGTGCCAGCAGTTACTCGACAGAATACGAGCAGTACTTC
TRBJ2-7	.	few	TRBV28	CASRAYRDPYEQYF	TGTGCCAGCAGGGCTTACAGGGATCCCTACGAGCAGTACTTC
TRBJ2-2	TRBD2	.	TRBV5-1	CASSAGTSGIAGELFF	TGCGCCAGCAGCGCCGGGACTAGCGGGATTGCCGGGGAGCTGTTTTTT
TRBJ2-2	.	.	TRBV7-7	CASSPRTETNTGELFF	TGTGCCAGCAGCCCCCGGACAGAGACGAACACCGGGGAGCTGTTTTTT
TRBJ2-3	.	.	TRBV5-4	CASSPDSTKNTDTQYF	TGTGCCAGCAGCCCAGACTCAACCAAAAACACAGATACGCAGTATTTT
TRBJ2-7	.	.	TRBV7-2	CASSRGTTYEQYF	TGTGCCAGCAGCCGTGGGACAACCTACGAGCAGTACTTC
TRBJ1-4	TRBD1	once	TRBV27	CASSLGTGFGNEKLFF	TGTGCCAGCAGTCTGGGGACAGGGTTTGGTAATGAAAAACTGTTTTTT
TRBJ2-1	TRBD2	.	TRBV30	CAWSQYLAGGYNEQFF	TGTGCCTGGAGTCAATACCTAGCGGGAGGATACAATGAGCAGTTCTTC
TRBJ1-1	.	.	TRBV4-3	CASSQRAGDAFF	TGCGCCAGCAGCCAAAGGGCAGGAGACGCTTTCTTT
TRBJ2-1	TRBD2	.	TRBV15	CATSRAKWAGDEQFF	TGTGCCACCAGCAGAGCAAAGTGGGCGGGAGATGAGCAGTTCTTC
TRBJ2-5	TRBD2	.	TRBV5-6	CASSLALAGRETQYF	TGTGCCAGCAGCTTGGCACTAGCGGGACGAGAGACCCAGTACTTC
TRBJ2-1	TRBD2	.	TRBV18	CASSGSGSSYNEQFF	TGTGCCAGCTCAGGTAGCGGGAGCTCCTACAATGAGCAGTTCTTC
TRBJ2-3	.	.	TRBV4-2	CASSQAPTYTDTQYF	TGTGCCAGCAGCCAAGCACCAACTTACACAGATACGCAGTATTTT
TRBJ1-2	.	.	TRBV30	CAWSVENPLFYGYTF	TGTGCCTGGAGTGTTGAGAATCCTCTTTTCTATGGCTACACCTTC
TRBJ1-1	.	.	TRBV18	CASSQGTGRQTEAFF	TGTGCCAGCTCACAAGGAACGGGCCGACAGACTGAAGCTTTCTTT
TRBJ2-7	.	.	TRBV5-4	CASSQSPTTIRNEQYF	TGTGCCAGCAGCCAATCGCCGACTACCATTAGGAACGAGCAGTACTTC
TRBJ2-5	.	.	TRBV30	CAWSARRRDGTQYF	TGTGCCTGGAGTGCCCGGAGGAGGGATGGGACCCAGTACTTC
TRBJ1-4	.	.	TRBV9	CASSAGTRNGELFF	TGTGCCAGCAGCGCCGGGACGCGGAATGGAGAACTGTTTTTT